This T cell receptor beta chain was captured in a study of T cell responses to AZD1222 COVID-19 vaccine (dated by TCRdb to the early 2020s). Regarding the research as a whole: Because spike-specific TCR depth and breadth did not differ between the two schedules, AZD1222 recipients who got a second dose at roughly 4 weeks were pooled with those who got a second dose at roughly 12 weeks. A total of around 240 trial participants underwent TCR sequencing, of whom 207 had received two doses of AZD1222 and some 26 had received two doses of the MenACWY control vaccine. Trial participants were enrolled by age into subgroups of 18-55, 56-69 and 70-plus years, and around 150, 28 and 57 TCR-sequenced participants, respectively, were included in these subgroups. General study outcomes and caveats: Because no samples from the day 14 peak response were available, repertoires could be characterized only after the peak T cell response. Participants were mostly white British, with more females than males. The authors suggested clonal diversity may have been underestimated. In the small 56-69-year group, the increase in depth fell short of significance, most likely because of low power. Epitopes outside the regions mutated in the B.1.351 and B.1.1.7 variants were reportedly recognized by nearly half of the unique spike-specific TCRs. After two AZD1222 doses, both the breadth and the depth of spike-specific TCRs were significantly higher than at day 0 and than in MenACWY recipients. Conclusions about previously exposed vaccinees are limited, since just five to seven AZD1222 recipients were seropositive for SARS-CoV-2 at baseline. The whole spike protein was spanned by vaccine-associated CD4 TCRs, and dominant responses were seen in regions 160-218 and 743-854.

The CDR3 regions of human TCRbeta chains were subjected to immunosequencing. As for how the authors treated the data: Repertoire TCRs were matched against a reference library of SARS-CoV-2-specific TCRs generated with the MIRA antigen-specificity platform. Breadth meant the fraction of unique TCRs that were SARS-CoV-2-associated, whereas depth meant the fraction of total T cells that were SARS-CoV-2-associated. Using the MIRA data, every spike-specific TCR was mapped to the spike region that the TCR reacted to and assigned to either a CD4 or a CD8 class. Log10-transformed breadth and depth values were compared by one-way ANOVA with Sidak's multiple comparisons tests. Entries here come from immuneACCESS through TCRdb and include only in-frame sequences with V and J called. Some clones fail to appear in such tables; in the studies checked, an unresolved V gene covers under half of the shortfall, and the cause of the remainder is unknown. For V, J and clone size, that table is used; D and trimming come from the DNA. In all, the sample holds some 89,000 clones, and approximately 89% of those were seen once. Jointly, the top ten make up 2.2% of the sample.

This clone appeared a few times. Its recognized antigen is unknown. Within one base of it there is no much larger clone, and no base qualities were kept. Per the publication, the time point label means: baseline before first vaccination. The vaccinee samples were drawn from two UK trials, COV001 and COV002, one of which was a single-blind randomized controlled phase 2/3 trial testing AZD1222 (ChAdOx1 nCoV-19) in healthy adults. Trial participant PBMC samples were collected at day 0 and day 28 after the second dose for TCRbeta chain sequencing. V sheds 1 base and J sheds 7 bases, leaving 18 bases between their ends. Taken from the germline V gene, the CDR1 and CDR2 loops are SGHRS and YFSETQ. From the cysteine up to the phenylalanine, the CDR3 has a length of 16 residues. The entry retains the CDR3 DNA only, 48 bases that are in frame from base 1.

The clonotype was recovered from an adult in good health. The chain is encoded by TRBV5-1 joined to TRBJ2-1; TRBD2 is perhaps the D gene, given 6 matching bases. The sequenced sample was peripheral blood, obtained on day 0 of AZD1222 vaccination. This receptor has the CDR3 CASSLRGSGVLNEQFF. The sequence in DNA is TGCGCCAGCAGCTTGAGAGGTAGCGGAGTTCTAAATGAGCAGTTCTTC.